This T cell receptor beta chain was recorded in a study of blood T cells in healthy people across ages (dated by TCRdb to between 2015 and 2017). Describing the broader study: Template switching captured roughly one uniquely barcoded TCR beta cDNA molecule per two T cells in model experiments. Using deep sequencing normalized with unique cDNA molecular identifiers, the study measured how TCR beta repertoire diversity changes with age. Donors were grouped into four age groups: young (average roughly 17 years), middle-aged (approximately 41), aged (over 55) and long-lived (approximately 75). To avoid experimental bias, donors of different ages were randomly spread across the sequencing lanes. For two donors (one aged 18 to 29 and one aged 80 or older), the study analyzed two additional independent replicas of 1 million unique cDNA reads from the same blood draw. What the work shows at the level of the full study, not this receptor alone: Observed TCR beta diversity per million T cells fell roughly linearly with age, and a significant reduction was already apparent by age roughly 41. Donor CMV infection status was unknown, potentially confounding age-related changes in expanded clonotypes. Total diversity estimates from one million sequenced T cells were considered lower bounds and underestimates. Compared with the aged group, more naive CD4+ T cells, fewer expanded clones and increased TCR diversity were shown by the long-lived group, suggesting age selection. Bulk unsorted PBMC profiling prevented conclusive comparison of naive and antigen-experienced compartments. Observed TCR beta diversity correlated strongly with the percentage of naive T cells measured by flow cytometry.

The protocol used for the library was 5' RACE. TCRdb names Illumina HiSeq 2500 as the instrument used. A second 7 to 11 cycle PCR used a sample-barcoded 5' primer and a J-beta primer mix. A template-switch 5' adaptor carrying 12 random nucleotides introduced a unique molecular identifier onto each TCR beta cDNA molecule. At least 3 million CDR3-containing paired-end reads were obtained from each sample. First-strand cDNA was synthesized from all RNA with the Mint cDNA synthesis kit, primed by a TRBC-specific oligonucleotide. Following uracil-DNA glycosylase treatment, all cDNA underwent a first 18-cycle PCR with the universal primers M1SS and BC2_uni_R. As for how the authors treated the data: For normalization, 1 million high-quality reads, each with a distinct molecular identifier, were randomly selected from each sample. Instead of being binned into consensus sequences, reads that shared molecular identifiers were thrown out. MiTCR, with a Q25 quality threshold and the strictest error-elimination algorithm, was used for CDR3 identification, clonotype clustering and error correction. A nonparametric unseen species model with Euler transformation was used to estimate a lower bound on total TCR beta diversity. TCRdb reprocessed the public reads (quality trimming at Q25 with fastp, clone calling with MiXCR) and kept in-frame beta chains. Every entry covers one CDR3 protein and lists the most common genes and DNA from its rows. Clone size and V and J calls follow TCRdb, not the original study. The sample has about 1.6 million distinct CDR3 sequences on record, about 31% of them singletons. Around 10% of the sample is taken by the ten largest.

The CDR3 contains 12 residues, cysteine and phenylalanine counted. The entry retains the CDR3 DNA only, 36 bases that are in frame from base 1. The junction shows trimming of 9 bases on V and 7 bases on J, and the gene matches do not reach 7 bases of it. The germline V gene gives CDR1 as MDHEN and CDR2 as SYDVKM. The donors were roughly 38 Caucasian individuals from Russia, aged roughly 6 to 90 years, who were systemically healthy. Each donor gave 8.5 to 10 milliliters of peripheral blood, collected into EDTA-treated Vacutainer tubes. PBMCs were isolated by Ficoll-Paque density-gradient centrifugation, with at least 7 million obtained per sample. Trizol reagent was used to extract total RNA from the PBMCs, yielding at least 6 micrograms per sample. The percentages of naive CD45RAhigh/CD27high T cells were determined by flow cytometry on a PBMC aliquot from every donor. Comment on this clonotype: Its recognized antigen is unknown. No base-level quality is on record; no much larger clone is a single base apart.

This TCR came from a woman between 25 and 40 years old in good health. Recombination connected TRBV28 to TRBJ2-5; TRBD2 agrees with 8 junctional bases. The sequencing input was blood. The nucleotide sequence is TGTGCCAGTAAAGGCCGGGGGGGGACCCAGTACTTC. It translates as CASKGRGGTQYF.